One sample yielded the 15 T cell receptor beta chains listed below, sequenced in a study of blood T cell repertoires in COVID-19. Some clones are missing from TCRdb's copy, which holds only in-frame ones; the method was immunoSEQ multiplex PCR. Here the sample spans fewer than 65,000 clones, approximately 90% being singletons. Sequenced input: peripheral blood. The receptors originated from a man aged 55 to 70 with acute or convalescent COVID-19.

The table lists this clone with a count of one. The chain links TRBV29-1 to TRBJ1-4, with TRBD1 matching over 8 bases. This CDR3 region has 11 residues. CDR1 SQVTM and CDR2 ANQGSEA come from the germline V gene. The V and J ends lost 6 bases and 14 bases, in that order; junction bases with no gene match: 8. The CDR3 is CSVGTPGGLFF. The CDR3 bases are TGCAGCGTAGGTACACCAGGGGGCCTGTTTTTT.

J is TRBJ2-3 and V is TRBV20-1; 8 nucleotides agree with TRBD2. V was clipped by 3 bases and J by 3 bases; unmatched bases: 11. Germline lookup yields CDR1 DFQATT and CDR2 SNEGSKA (reference sequence). The CDR3 is 16 amino acids. The CDR3 DNA is TGCAGTGCTAGTCTCGGGGGGGCTGGATTGACAGATACGCAGTATTTT. Its protein product is CSASLGGAGLTDTQYF.

The CDR3 is CASSLSGVEKLFF. The CDR3 coding sequence is TGTGCCAGCAGTTTATCCGGGGTTGAAAAACTGTTTTTT. The chain is built from TRBV12-3 or TRBV12-4 and TRBJ1-4; D not resolved. The ends were cut back, 2 bases at V and 7 bases at J, with 8 bases in the middle. The CDR3 spans 13 residues.

The chain is built from TRBV28 and TRBJ1-4; D possibly corresponds to TRBD1 (6 bases). The V end lost 5 bases, the J end lost 7 bases, and 14 bases lay between the germline ends. This CDR3 region has 14 residues. Germline CDR1 is MDHEN and CDR2 is SYDVKM. CDR3 amino acids: CASSLYRVGEKLFF. The CDR3 coding sequence is TGTGCCAGCAGTCTTTACAGGGTGGGTGAAAAACTGTTTTTT.

V gene TRBV6-2 or TRBV6-3 combines with J gene TRBJ2-1; D is undetermined. The CDR3 covers 14 residues. The ends were cut back, 4 bases at V and 0 bases at J, with 7 bases in the middle. Germline V lookup: CDR1 MNHEY, CDR2 SVGEGT. CDR3 coding DNA: TGTGCCAGCAGTTCCTCTAGCTCCTACAATGAGCAGTTCTTC. Translating it yields CASSSSSSYNEQFF.

By its share, this clone is medium-sized. The V call is TRBV3-1 (or the pseudogene TRBV3-2), the J call TRBJ1-2; 8 bases agree with TRBD1. Germline CDR1 and CDR2: LGHDT and YNNKEL (reference sequence). This CDR3 spans 15 amino acids. The junction had 8 bases not matched to a gene; V was cut back by 4 bases and J by 4 bases. This CDR3 reads CASSLLSGGAYGYTF. The DNA for the CDR3 is TGTGCCAGCAGCCTTCTATCAGGGGGCGCCTATGGCTACACCTTC.

The chain recombines TRBV5-6 with TRBJ2-1; no reliable D call. The CDR3 totals 12 residues. Looked up from germline, CDR1 is SGHDT and CDR2 is YYEEEE. Trimming left V 5 bases short and J 9 bases short, with 12 bases between. The CDR3 DNA sequence: TGTGCCAGCAGGAACCCATCGGGTGAGCAGTTCTTC. Translated: CASRNPSGEQFF.

V and J are TRBV6-5 and TRBJ1-1; D gene uncertain. CDR1 MNHEY and CDR2 SVGAGI come from the germline V gene. The CDR3 consists of 13 residues. Trimming pared 5 bases from V and 9 bases from J, leaving 16 bases between. CDR3 amino acids: CASSPREALQAFF. The CDR3 bases are TGTGCCAGCAGTCCTAGAGAGGCTTTACAAGCTTTCTTT.

This chain joins TRBV6-5 and TRBJ1-1, with a tentative D call TRBD1 (6 bases). The CDR3 extends over 14 amino acids. Between the trimmed V and J ends, which lost 10 bases and 4 bases, there was a span of 19 bases. Germline CDR1 reads MNHEY; CDR2 reads SVGAGI. CDR3 loop: CATRGGLGFTEAFF. CDR3 DNA: TGTGCCACCCGGGGGGGGCTGGGATTCACTGAAGCTTTCTTT.

J is TRBJ1-4 and V is TRBV3-1 (or the pseudogene TRBV3-2); 7 bases match TRBD1. V trimming: 2 bases; J trimming: 5 bases; junction bases outside the gene matches: 5. CDR1 and CDR2 from the germline V gene are LGHDT and YNNKEL (reference sequence). There are 15 residues in the CDR3. CDR3 sequence (DNA): TGTGCCAGCAGCCAACGGTCGGGACAGAATGAAAAACTGTTTTTT. Translated: CASSQRSGQNEKLFF.

CDR3 bases: TGTGCCAGCAGCCGTAGCCAAGAGACCCAGTACTTC. Protein: CASSRSQETQYF. The chain is built from TRBV7-8 and TRBJ2-5, with D hard to call. This CDR3 comprises 12 residues. The V end lost 5 bases, the J end lost 1 base, and 5 bases lay between the germline ends. Per the germline V gene, CDR1 is SGHVS and CDR2 is FQNEAQ.

The rearrangement uses TRBV6-5 and TRBJ1-1; 7 bases map to TRBD1. CDR1 and CDR2 from the germline V gene are MNHEY and SVGAGI. V gave up 6 bases and J gave up 2 bases; unmatched junction bases: 9. The CDR3 covers 15 residues. This CDR3 reads CASRGRDRDNTEAFF. For the CDR3, the DNA is TGTGCCAGCAGGGGTCGGGACAGAGATAACACTGAAGCTTTCTTT.

The chain combines TRBV11-3 with TRBJ2-1; D remains ambiguous. The V gene's germline CDR1 is SGHNT and CDR2 YENEEA. Deletions cut 3 bases from V and 4 bases from J, with 7 bases between. The CDR3 length is 13 residues. The DNA of the CDR3 is TGTGCCAGCAGCTTTGACACTTACAATGAGCAGTTCTTC. This encodes CASSFDTYNEQFF.

The genes are TRBV7-2 and TRBJ2-7, with TRBD1 matching 9 bases. Germline trimming cut 5 bases from V and 1 base from J; bases unmatched to any gene: 3. Germline assignment: CDR1 SGHTA and CDR2 FQGNSA. The CDR3 runs 14 residues. Here the CDR3 reads CASSQGQGSYEQYF. The CDR3 nucleotides are TGTGCCAGCAGCCAGGGACAGGGTTCCTACGAGCAGTACTTC.

The chain employs TRBV19 and TRBJ1-2; 7 bases are shared with TRBD1. The CDR3 contains 14 residues. Germline V gene lookup returns CDR1 LNHDA and CDR2 SQIVND (reference sequence). V lost 5 bases and J lost 6; bases outside the gene matches: 9. CDR3 in amino acids: CASSREGAMDGYTF. The CDR3 DNA reads TGTGCCAGTAGTCGAGAGGGGGCGATGGATGGCTACACCTTC.